This record concerns one T cell receptor beta chain sequence. This sample stems from a study of T cell responses to AZD1222 COVID-19 vaccine. The CDR3 is made up of 14 amino acids. Germline CDR1 is LGHDT and CDR2 is YNNKEL (reference sequence). V gave up 4 bases and J gave up 1 base, with 8 bases separating them. Some clones are missing from TCRdb's copy, which holds only in-frame ones; the method was immunoSEQ multiplex PCR. The data hold 80,000 to 90,000 clones, with roughly 89% observed a single time. The sequences come from peripheral blood, collected on day 0 of MenACWY control vaccination. The chain employs TRBV3-1 (or the pseudogene TRBV3-2) and TRBJ1-3; D is unresolved. The sequence was obtained from an adult in good health. CDR3 in amino acids: CASSPPGSGNTIYF. The CDR3 nucleotides are TGTGCCAGCAGCCCTCCTGGGTCTGGAAACACCATATATTTT.